The 24 T cell receptor beta chains below come from one sample, sequenced in a study of OX40 agonist ivuxolimab in advanced cancers. Sequencing used immunoSEQ multiplex PCR; TCRdb keeps in-frame clones, though not all of them. The table has about 24,000 clones, 65% to 85% seen once. Sequences were derived from CD4+ or CD8+ T cells sorted from blood, sampled in a trial of the OX40 agonist ivuxolimab. Receptors originate from an adult with an advanced solid tumor such as melanoma, head and neck, liver or kidney cancer.

The chain recombines TRBV10-3 with TRBJ2-3; 10 positions agree with TRBD2. The CDR3 is 17 residues long. V shed 3 bases, J shed 3 bases, and the junction held 9 bases outside the gene matches. Germline V gene sequence: CDR1 ENHRY, CDR2 SYGVKD. CDR3 sequence reads: CAISDPARTSGTDTQYF. The CDR3 nucleotides are TGTGCCATCAGTGACCCGGCGAGGACTAGCGGTACAGATACGCAGTATTTT.

V and J are TRBV27 and TRBJ2-7; D is possibly TRBD1 or TRBD2 (5 bases each). The ends were cut back, 6 bases at V and 8 bases at J, with 20 bases in the middle. The CDR3 has 14 amino acids. Per germline, CDR1 MNHEY and CDR2 SMNVEV (reference sequence). CDR3 residues: CASSLPGHNSQQYF. The CDR3 nucleotides are TGTGCCAGCAGCCTACCGGGGCACAATTCTCAGCAGTACTTC.

V gene TRBV11-2 combines with J gene TRBJ2-7; D is perhaps TRBD1 or TRBD2 (5 bases each). Germline V gene data show CDR1 as SGHAT and CDR2 as FQNNGV. V was pared by 5 bases and J by 3 bases, with 11 bases between. The CDR3 is 13 amino acids. The CDR3 coding sequence is TGTGCCAGCAGCGCCGCTGGGGGCTACGAGCAGTACTTC. It encodes CASSAAGGYEQYF.

The chain carries TRBV19 and TRBJ1-5; 10 bases are shared with TRBD1. The CDR3 length is 18 residues. Trimming removed 3 bases from V and 1 base from J; junction bases left unmatched: 9. Per the germline V gene, CDR1 is LNHDA and CDR2 is SQIVND (reference sequence). CDR3 sequence: CASSIRFPGQGSNQPQHF. CDR3 nucleotide sequence: TGTGCCAGTAGTATCCGTTTTCCGGGACAGGGGAGCAATCAGCCCCAGCATTTT.

The V and J genes are TRBV5-1 and TRBJ2-3; no reliable D call. Germline lookup yields CDR1 SGHRS and CDR2 YFSETQ. The CDR3 extends over 15 amino acids. Trimming left V 3 bases short and J 2 bases short, with 13 bases between. CDR3 region: CASSWDFKDTDTQYF. CDR3 in DNA: TGCGCCAGCAGCTGGGATTTTAAGGACACAGATACGCAGTATTTT.

CDR3 nucleotide sequence: TGTGCCAGCAGTCGGGCCTCTGGGGCCAACGTCCTGACTTTC. It specifies CASSRASGANVLTF. The chain combines TRBV6-6 with TRBJ2-6; no clear D. V shed 5 bases and J shed 0 bases, with 5 bases lying between them. This CDR3 spans 14 amino acids. Germline loops: CDR1 MNHNY, CDR2 SVGAGI (reference sequence).

The rearrangement uses TRBV7-2 and TRBJ1-1, with D uncertain. The CDR3 covers 14 residues. Between the trimmed V and J ends, which lost 5 bases and 3 bases, there was a span of 13 bases. In germline, CDR1 is SGHTA, CDR2 FQGNSA. CDR3 in amino acids: CASSPRTEYTEAFF. The CDR3 DNA reads as TGTGCCAGCAGCCCAAGGACGGAATACACTGAAGCTTTCTTT.

The chain uses TRBV30 and TRBJ1-2; 7 bases fit TRBD1. CDR1 GTSNPN and CDR2 SVGIG come from the germline V gene (reference sequence). The J segment lost 7 bases and the V segment lost 4 bases, leaving 12 bases of the junction unmatched. The CDR3 is 14 amino acids. The CDR3 is CAWNWGRGLGGYTF. The CDR3 nucleotides are TGTGCCTGGAACTGGGGCAGGGGGTTGGGTGGCTACACCTTC.

The chain uses TRBV6-5 and TRBJ1-3, with a weak D call TRBD1 (6 bases). CDR3 length: 13 residues. V shed 6 bases and J shed 2 bases, with 8 bases lying between them. Germline values: CDR1 MNHEY, CDR2 SVGAGI. This CDR3 reads CASRQGTGNTIYF. The CDR3 DNA sequence: TGTGCCAGCAGACAGGGTACTGGAAACACCATATATTTT.

The V gene is TRBV5-4, the J gene TRBJ1-1; a weak D match, TRBD1 (6 bases). The CDR3 runs to 15 residues. CDR1 is SGHNT and CDR2 is YYREEE in the germline V gene (reference sequence). V was trimmed by 4 bases and J by 4 bases, leaving 17 bases between them. DNA for the CDR3: TGTGCCAGCAGCATAGAACAGGGAGGTGGCACTGAAGCTTTCTTT. It codes for CASSIEQGGGTEAFF. Full variable domain (outside the CDR3, taken from reference TRBV5-4 and TRBJ1-1): ETGVTQSPTHLIKTRGQQVTLRCSSQSGHNTVSWYQQALGQGPQFIFQYYREEENGRGNFPPRFSGLQFPNYSSELNVNALELDDSALYLCASSIEQGGGTEAFFGQGTRLTVV.

J is TRBJ2-3 and V is TRBV9; 7 nucleotides align to TRBD2. The CDR3 has 15 amino acids. Germline values: CDR1 SGDLS, CDR2 YYNGEE. The junction had 4 bases not matched to a gene; V was cut back by 3 bases and J by 0 bases. The DNA of the CDR3 is TGTGCCAGCAGCGCTGGGACTACCAGCACAGATACGCAGTATTTT. Protein sequence: CASSAGTTSTDTQYF.

This rearrangement joins TRBV7-8 to TRBJ2-6, with D hard to call. This CDR3 spans 17 amino acids. Germline V CDR1 and CDR2: SGHVS, FQNEAQ. Deletions cut 1 base from V and 0 bases from J, with 10 bases between. The CDR3 nucleotides are TGTGCCAGCAGCTTAGTAGGGTGGGGCTCTGGGGCCAACGTCCTGACTTTC. Amino acids: CASSLVGWGSGANVLTF.

CDR3 coding DNA: TGTGCCAGCAGCCCCGGAGGCAGGGGGTCAGAGACCCAGTACTTC. This sequence encodes CASSPGGRGSETQYF. V is TRBV5-6 and J is TRBJ2-5; TRBD1 aligns across 7 bases. This CDR3 has 15 amino acids. V dropped 4 bases and J dropped 4; count of bases not matched to a gene: 10. Germline V gives CDR1 SGHDT, CDR2 YYEEEE.

This clone was seen more than once but under ten times. This sequence joins TRBV4-3 and TRBJ2-2, with 13 bases fitting TRBD2. Germline V CDR1 and CDR2: LGHNA, YSLEER. The CDR3 contains 16 residues. Trimming removed 2 bases from V and 6 bases from J; junction bases left unmatched: 3. CDR3 protein: CASSQKLAGGPGELFF. CDR3 coding DNA: TGCGCCAGCAGCCAAAAACTAGCGGGGGGGCCCGGGGAGCTGTTTTTT.

The rearrangement uses TRBV5-1 and TRBJ1-1; D may be TRBD1 (5 bases). Trimming removed 4 bases from V and 2 bases from J, with 12 bases in between. The CDR3 spans 14 residues. CDR1 is SGHRS, CDR2 YFSETQ, per germline. CDR3: CASSGDYRNTEAFF. CDR3 DNA sequence: TGCGCCAGCAGCGGGGACTACCGAAACACTGAAGCTTTCTTT.

J is TRBJ1-3 and V is TRBV9, with TRBD1 matching over 7 bases. CDR1 SGDLS and CDR2 YYNGEE come from the germline V gene. CDR3 size: 17 residues. The V gene end was trimmed by 4 bases and the J gene end by 0 bases; junction bases not matched to a gene: 10. CDR3 residues: CASSRAPGTDSGNTIYF. The CDR3 nucleotides read TGTGCCAGCAGCAGGGCACCCGGGACAGACTCTGGAAACACCATATATTTT. Looking up the rest from reference TRBV9 and TRBJ1-3 gives the full variable domain: DSGVTQTPKHLITATGQRVTLRCSPRSGDLSVYWYQQSLDQGLQFLIQYYNGEERAKGNILERFSAQQFPDLHSELNLSSLELGDSALYFCASSRAPGTDSGNTIYFGEGSWLTVV.

This chain links TRBV11-2 with TRBJ2-4; D is unclear. Germline CDR1 reads SGHAT; CDR2 reads FQNNGV. The CDR3 has 13 amino acids. Trimming removed 1 base from V and 8 bases from J, with 9 bases in between. The CDR3 nucleotides are TGTGCCAGCAGCTTAGTTTCTTATGACATTCAGTACTTC. Protein sequence: CASSLVSYDIQYF.

J is TRBJ2-7 and V is TRBV7-9; D not certain. V was shortened by 5 bases and J by 2 bases, with 10 bases between the two germline ends. The germline gives CDR1 SEHNR, CDR2 FQNEAQ (reference sequence). The length of the CDR3 is 13 residues. The CDR3 here is CASSAGPPYEQYF. CDR3 in DNA: TGTGCCAGCAGCGCCGGTCCGCCCTACGAGCAGTACTTC.

This clone has more than one count but fewer than ten. The CDR3 region has the DNA TGTGCCACCAGCAGAGATCTGGGAGGGATCGAGCAGTACTTC. This codes for CATSRDLGGIEQYF. The chain joins TRBV15 to TRBJ2-7; 7 bases line up with TRBD2. The CDR3 runs 14 residues. CDR1 and CDR2 (germline): LNHNV, YYDKDF (reference sequence). V lost 0 bases to trimming and J lost 6 bases; unmatched junction nucleotides: 5.

This sequence joins TRBV19 and TRBJ1-4; D not resolved. V lost 6 bases to trimming and J lost 1 base, with 12 bases between them. This CDR3 is built from 15 residues. CDR1 is LNHDA and CDR2 is SQIVND in the germline V gene (reference sequence). The CDR3 reads CASRNREITNEKLFF. CDR3 bases: TGTGCCAGTAGGAATAGGGAGATAACTAATGAAAAACTGTTTTTT.

This clone turned up a few times. V is TRBV14 and J is TRBJ1-3, with D possibly being TRBD1 (5 bases). The CDR3 loop spans 17 amino acids. Trimming removed 3 bases from V and 0 bases from J, with 15 bases in between. Per germline, CDR1 SGHDN and CDR2 FVKESK. The DNA for the CDR3 is TGTGCCAGCAGCCAGGCCCGCAGGGTCTCCTCTGGAAACACCATATATTTT. Translating gives CASSQARRVSSGNTIYF.

The gene calls are TRBV11-1 and TRBJ2-1; possibly TRBD1 for D (6 bases). V lost 1 base, J lost 7 bases, and 11 bases lay in between. Per the germline V gene, CDR1 is SGHAT and CDR2 is FQDESV (reference sequence). The CDR3 is made up of 14 amino acids. The CDR3 reads CASSLEDSLNEQFF. In DNA form, the CDR3 reads TGTGCCAGCAGCTTAGAGGACAGTTTGAATGAGCAGTTCTTC. Using reference TRBV11-1 and TRBJ2-1 for the parts outside the CDR3, the full variable domain is EAEVAQSPRYKITEKSQAVAFWCDPISGHATLYWYRQILGQGPELLVQFQDESVVDDSQLPKDRFSAERLKGVDSTLKIQPAELGDSAMYLCASSLEDSLNEQFFGPGTRLTVL.

This clone was seen a handful of times. This chain connects TRBV7-9 to TRBJ1-1; D might be TRBD1 (6 bases). The CDR3 is made up of 12 amino acids. Trimming removed 5 bases from V and 11 bases from J, with 15 bases in between. In germline, CDR1 is SEHNR, CDR2 FQNEAQ (reference sequence). The CDR3 reads CASSPGRQGAFF. The CDR3 coding sequence is TGTGCCAGCAGCCCCGGCCGGCAGGGGGCTTTCTTT.

The chain combines TRBV4-3 with TRBJ2-2, with D possibly being TRBD2 (6 bases). V lost 0 bases and J 5 bases, leaving 7 bases between the germline ends. The germline V gene encodes CDR1 LGHNA and CDR2 YSLEER. This CDR3 has 14 residues. This CDR3 reads CASSQEEGTGELFF. The CDR3 region has the DNA TGCGCCAGCAGCCAAGAGGAGGGAACCGGGGAGCTGTTTTTT.